Below are 8 T cell receptor beta chains sequenced from a single sample in a study of vaccination and CD4 T cells after COVID-19. Cultured CD4+ T-cell DNA underwent Oncomine TCR Beta short-read sequencing. TCRdb used MiXCR to reprocess the PCR reads, holding one entry per CDR3 protein. The repertoire holds about 13,000 distinct CDR3 sequences, approximately 56% seen once, with approximately 12% in the top ten. Treatment reported: roughly 11-day PBMC culture with coronavirus spike peptide pools or control peptides (ViraFEST assay). Antigen specificity for these receptors is unknown. Sample: CD4+ T cells from blood, cultured in vitro. Receptor source: a human donor who had recovered from COVID-19.

This clonotype was seen only a few times. V and J are TRBV19 and TRBJ1-5, with D maybe TRBD1 (5 bases). V lost 5 bases and J lost 3, with 17 bases in between. The CDR3 covers 16 residues. CDR1 and CDR2 from the germline V gene are LNHDA and SQIVND (reference sequence). CDR3 sequence (DNA): TGTGCCAGTAGTTCCACGGGGCAGGGCGTCAATCAGCCCCAGCATTTT. This sequence encodes CASSSTGQGVNQPQHF.

This sequence joins TRBV12-3 or TRBV12-4 and TRBJ2-6; TRBD1 matches at 7 bases. Unmatched junction bases numbered 7, after V lost 6 bases and J lost 2 bases. There are 16 residues in the CDR3. The CDR3 DNA reads as TGTGCCAGCAGGGTACGTGACAGGGCTGGGGCCAACGTCCTGACTTTC. Protein sequence: CASRVRDRAGANVLTF.

The gene calls are TRBV12-3 or TRBV12-4 and TRBJ2-1; D perhaps matches TRBD2 (7 bases). This CDR3 comprises 11 residues. V lost 8 bases and J lost 10, with 12 bases in between. For the CDR3, the DNA is TGTGCCAGCGGGAGGGGGTTGGAGCAGTTCTTC. This sequence encodes CASGRGLEQFF.

The chain carries TRBV20-1 and TRBJ1-4; 7 nucleotides agree with TRBD1. The CDR3 runs 15 residues. The germline V gene encodes CDR1 DFQATT and CDR2 SNEGSKA (reference sequence). V dropped 0 bases and J dropped 5; count of bases not matched to a gene: 6. CDR3 sequence reads: CSARDIGRGNEKLFF. CDR3 DNA: TGCAGTGCTAGAGATATCGGCAGGGGGAATGAAAAACTGTTTTTT.

The chain couples TRBV4-1 to TRBJ2-3, with a tentative D call TRBD2 (5 bases). CDR1 MGHRA and CDR2 YSYEKL come from the germline V gene. V lost 4 bases, J lost 3 bases, and 17 bases lay in between. The CDR3 length is 16 residues. In nucleotides, the CDR3 is TGCGCCAGCAGCCCCCTGAGGCGAAGCGGAACAGATACGCAGTATTTT. It is translated as CASSPLRRSGTDTQYF.

The genes are TRBV27 and TRBJ2-7, with D perhaps matching TRBD2 (5 bases). Germline CDR1 reads MNHEY; CDR2 reads SMNVEV (reference sequence). Trimming pared 2 bases from V and 7 bases from J, leaving 12 bases between. The CDR3 loop spans 13 amino acids. The CDR3 sequence is CASSLLGWEEQYF. The CDR3 DNA sequence: TGTGCCAGCAGTTTACTTGGTTGGGAGGAGCAGTACTTC.

The chain recombines TRBV5-1 with TRBJ2-5, with 7 bases lining up with TRBD1. CDR1 SGHRS and CDR2 YFSETQ come from the germline V gene. The CDR3 totals 15 residues. The J segment lost 5 bases and the V segment lost 0 bases, leaving 7 bases of the junction unmatched. This CDR3 reads CASSLVGGARETQYF. The CDR3 bases are TGCGCCAGCAGCTTGGTAGGGGGCGCTAGGGAGACCCAGTACTTC. The whole variable domain, filled in from reference TRBV5-1 and TRBJ2-5, reads KAGVTQTPRYLIKTRGQQVTLSCSPISGHRSVSWYQQTPGQGLQFLFEYFSETQRNKGNFPGRFSGRQFSNSRSEMNVSTLELGDSALYLCASSLVGGARETQYFGPGTRLLVL.

The gene calls are TRBV6-5 and TRBJ1-5; possible D gene TRBD1, 6 bases. The V gene lost 6 bases and the J gene lost 13 bases, with 19 bases spanning the gap. Germline V gene lookup returns CDR1 MNHEY and CDR2 SVGAGI. The CDR3 consists of 13 residues. The CDR3 bases are TGTGCCAGCAGCTACAGGCGACAGGCGGTGCAGCATTTT. This translates into CASSYRRQAVQHF.